These T cell receptor beta chains were read from a single sample in a study of blood T cell repertoires in COVID-19. Only in-frame clones appear in the TCRdb table, and some are missing; sequencing was by immunoSEQ multiplex PCR. The sample lists over 150,000 clones; about 85% were seen once. The sample consisted of peripheral blood. The receptors were sampled from a man in his forties with acute or convalescent COVID-19. Each CDR3 is given without its conserved first and last residue. The order of the fields is CDR3 length, V gene, J gene, D gene, CDR3 protein. D genes are given only for firm matches.

11	TRBV25-1	TRBJ1-2	TRBD1	ASSPRGYYGYT
14	TRBV5-6	TRBJ1-4	TRBD1	ASSLRTGATNEKLF
9	TRBV7-2	TRBJ1-5	-	ASSFEGAQH
13	TRBV30	TRBJ1-3	TRBD1	AWSTGGWSGNTIY
12	TRBV19	TRBJ2-1	-	ASSIEYRVTEQF
10	TRBV6-5	TRBJ1-2	TRBD1	ASSAGQYGYT
11	TRBV28	TRBJ1-2	TRBD1	ATLDRANYGYT
9	TRBV2	TRBJ1-4	-	ASRLGEKLF
13	TRBV5-1	TRBJ2-1	TRBD2	ASSFTSGGYNEQF
12	TRBV28	TRBJ2-1	-	ASSFVTTRNEQF
11	TRBV27	TRBJ1-2	-	ASSWSNGYGYT
14	TRBV2	TRBJ1-2	TRBD1	ASSEVRSGQGSGYT
11	TRBV7-8	TRBJ2-5	-	ASSSANWETQY
13	TRBV19	TRBJ1-2	TRBD1	TSYLTGTGVYGYT
13	TRBV10-3	TRBJ2-1	TRBD2	ATRLAGGPGDEQF
14	TRBV4-1	TRBJ2-7	TRBD2	ASSQGTSGGLYEQY
12	TRBV7-9	TRBJ2-3	TRBD2	ASSWTSGTDTQY
13	TRBV25-1	TRBJ2-1	-	ASSDNSLTGNEQF
11	TRBV29-1	TRBJ2-7	-	SVVWTAPYEQY
13	TRBV15	TRBJ1-5	-	ATSRGTASNQPQH
13	TRBV4-3	TRBJ1-2	-	ASSQEVDSSYGYT
13	TRBV11-2	TRBJ2-7	-	ASSLVGYGSVEQY
14	TRBV9	TRBJ2-2	-	ASSGGGTVNTGELF
12	TRBV5-6	TRBJ2-7	-	ASSLGGAPYEQY
13	TRBV6-5	TRBJ1-1	TRBD1	ASSHFTGGYTEAF
11	TRBV29-1	TRBJ2-7	TRBD1	SVLGQVPYEQY
11	TRBV6-5	TRBJ2-2	-	ATAFLTSGELF
12	TRBV2	TRBJ1-2	-	ASSEALRGYGYT
13	TRBV19	TRBJ2-5	TRBD2	ASSIDRIAGETQY
12	TRBV6-6	TRBJ1-3	TRBD1	ASTQTGSGNTIY